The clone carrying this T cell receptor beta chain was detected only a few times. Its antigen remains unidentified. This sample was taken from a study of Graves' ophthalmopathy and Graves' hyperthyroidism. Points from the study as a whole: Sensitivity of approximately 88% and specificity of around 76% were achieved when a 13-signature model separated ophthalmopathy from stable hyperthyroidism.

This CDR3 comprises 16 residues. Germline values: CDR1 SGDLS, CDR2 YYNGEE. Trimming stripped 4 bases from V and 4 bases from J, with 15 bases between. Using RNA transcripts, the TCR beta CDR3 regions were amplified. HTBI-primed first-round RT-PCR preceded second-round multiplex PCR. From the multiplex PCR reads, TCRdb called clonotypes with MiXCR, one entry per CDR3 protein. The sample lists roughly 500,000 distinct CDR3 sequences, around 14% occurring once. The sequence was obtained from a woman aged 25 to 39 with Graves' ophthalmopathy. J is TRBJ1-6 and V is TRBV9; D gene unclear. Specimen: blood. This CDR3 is CASSRFKYPYNSPLHF. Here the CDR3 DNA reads TGTGCCAGCAGCCGTTTCAAATACCCTTATAATTCACCCCTCCACTTT.